This record covers a single TCR beta chain. Autoimmune disease history or systemic immunosuppression meant exclusion. This entry is derived from a study of OX40 agonist ivuxolimab in advanced cancers. Study in general: Ivuxolimab is a fully human IgG2 antibody that activates OX40 (CD134). Every 2 weeks, patients received ivuxolimab intravenously, dosed at 0.01 to 10 mg/kg. Averaging about 60 years in age, with a range of about 23 to 79, the cohort was around 87% male.

TCRdb keeps only in-frame clones here, not all; method: immunoSEQ multiplex PCR. Of roughly 100,000 clones listed, less than 90% are singletons. The V gene's germline CDR1 is SQVTM and CDR2 ANQGSEA. Trimming took 4 bases from V and 6 from J, leaving 11 bases between them. This CDR3 spans 12 amino acids. The chain uses TRBV29-1 and TRBJ2-3; no clear D. This receptor was taken from an adult with an advanced solid tumor such as melanoma, head and neck, liver or kidney cancer. The sequences come from CD4+ or CD8+ T cells sorted from blood, collected in a trial of the OX40 agonist ivuxolimab. For the CDR3, the DNA is TGCAGCGTTGGAAGGGCCGGGGATACGCAGTATTTT. Translating gives CSVGRAGDTQYF.